This T cell receptor beta chain was identified in a study of beta chain features in type 1 diabetes. Study findings and constraints: Researchers cautioned that cDNA sequencing could over-represent cells with high TCR expression. HLA effects on TCRB rearrangement stayed unresolved here.

As every portion of the isolated RNA was reverse transcribed, the sequencing read expressed TCRB transcripts. Method: immunoSEQ multiplex PCR; TCRdb's copy keeps in-frame clones and lacks some. The sample lists under 800,000 clones; around 15% were seen once. A word on this clone: What it recognizes is unknown.

Sequenced material: naive CD4+ T cells from blood. The origin of this receptor is a man between 18 and 35 years old in good health.

CDR3 in amino acids: CASSQSPQVTGPNTEAFF. CDR3 nucleotides: TGCGCCAGCAGCCAATCCCCACAGGTAACCGGGCCGAACACTGAAGCTTTCTTT. The V gene is TRBV4-3, the J gene TRBJ1-1, with D perhaps TRBD1 (5 bases). Trimming pared 2 bases from V and 1 base from J, leaving 20 bases between. The CDR3 is made up of 18 amino acids. Germline values: CDR1 LGHNA, CDR2 YSLEER.